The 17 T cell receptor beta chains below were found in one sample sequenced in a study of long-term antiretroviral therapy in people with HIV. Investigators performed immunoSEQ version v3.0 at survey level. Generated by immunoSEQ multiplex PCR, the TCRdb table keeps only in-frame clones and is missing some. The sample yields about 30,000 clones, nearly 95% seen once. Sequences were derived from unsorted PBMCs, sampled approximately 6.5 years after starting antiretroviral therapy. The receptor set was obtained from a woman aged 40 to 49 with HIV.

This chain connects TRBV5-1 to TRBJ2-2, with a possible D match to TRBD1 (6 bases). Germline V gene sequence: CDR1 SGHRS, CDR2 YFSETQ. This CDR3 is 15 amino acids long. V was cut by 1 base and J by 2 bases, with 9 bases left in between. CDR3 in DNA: TGCGCCAGCAGCTTGTCAGGGGTCAACACCGGGGAGCTGTTTTTT. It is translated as CASSLSGVNTGELFF. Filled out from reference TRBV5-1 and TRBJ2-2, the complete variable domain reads KAGVTQTPRYLIKTRGQQVTLSCSPISGHRSVSWYQQTPGQGLQFLFEYFSETQRNKGNFPGRFSGRQFSNSRSEMNVSTLELGDSALYLCASSLSGVNTGELFFGEGSRLTVL.

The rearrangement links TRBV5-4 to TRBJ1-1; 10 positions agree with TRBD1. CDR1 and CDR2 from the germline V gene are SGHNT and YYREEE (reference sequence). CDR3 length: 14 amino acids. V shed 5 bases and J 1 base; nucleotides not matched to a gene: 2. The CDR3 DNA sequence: TGTGCCAGCAGTTGGACAGGGGGGAACACTGAAGCTTTCTTT. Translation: CASSWTGGNTEAFF.

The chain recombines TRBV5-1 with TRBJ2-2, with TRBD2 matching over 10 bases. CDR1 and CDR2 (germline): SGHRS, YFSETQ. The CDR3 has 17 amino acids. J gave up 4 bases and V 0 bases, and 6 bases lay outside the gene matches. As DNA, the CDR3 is TGCGCCAGCAGCTTGGAGCCAGCGGGGGGGGGCACCGGGGAGCTGTTTTTT. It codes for CASSLEPAGGGTGELFF.

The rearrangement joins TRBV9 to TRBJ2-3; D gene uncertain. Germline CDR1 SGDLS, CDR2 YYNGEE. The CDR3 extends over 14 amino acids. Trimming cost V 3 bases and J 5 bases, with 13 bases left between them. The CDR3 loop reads CASSASWAIDTQYF. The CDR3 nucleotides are TGTGCCAGCAGCGCCTCGTGGGCAATAGATACGCAGTATTTT.

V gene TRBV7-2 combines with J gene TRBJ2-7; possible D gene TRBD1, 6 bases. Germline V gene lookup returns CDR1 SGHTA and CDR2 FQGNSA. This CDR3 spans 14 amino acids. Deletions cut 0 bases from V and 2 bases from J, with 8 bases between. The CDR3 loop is CASSLAGGAYEQYF. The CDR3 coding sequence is TGTGCCAGCAGCTTAGCAGGGGGAGCCTACGAGCAGTACTTC.

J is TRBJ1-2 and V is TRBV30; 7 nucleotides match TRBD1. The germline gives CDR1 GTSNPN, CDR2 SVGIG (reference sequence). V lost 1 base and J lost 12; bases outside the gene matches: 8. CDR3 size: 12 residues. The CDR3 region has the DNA TGTGCCTGGAGTGGACAGGGCCCAGCTCACACCTTC. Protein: CAWSGQGPAHTF.

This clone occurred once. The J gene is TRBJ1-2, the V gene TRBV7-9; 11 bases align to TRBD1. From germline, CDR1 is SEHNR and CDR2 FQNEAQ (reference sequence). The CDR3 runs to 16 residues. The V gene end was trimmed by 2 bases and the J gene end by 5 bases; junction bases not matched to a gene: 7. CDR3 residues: CASSLTSGQGVYGYTF. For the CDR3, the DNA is TGTGCCAGCAGCTTAACGTCGGGACAGGGGGTATATGGCTACACCTTC.

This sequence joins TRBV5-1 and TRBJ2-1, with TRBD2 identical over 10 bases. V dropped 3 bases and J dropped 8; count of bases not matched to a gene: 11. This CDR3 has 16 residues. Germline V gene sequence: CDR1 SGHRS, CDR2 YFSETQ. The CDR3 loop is CASSSGLAAGRDEQFF. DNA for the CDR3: TGCGCCAGCAGCTCAGGACTAGCGGCGGGACGCGATGAGCAGTTCTTC.

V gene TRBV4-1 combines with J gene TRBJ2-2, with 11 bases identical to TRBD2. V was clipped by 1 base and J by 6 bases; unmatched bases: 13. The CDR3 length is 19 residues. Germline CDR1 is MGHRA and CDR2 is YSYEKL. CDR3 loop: CASSQAVLAGGRRSGELFF. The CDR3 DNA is TGCGCCAGCAGCCAAGCGGTGCTAGCGGGGGGTCGACGTTCCGGGGAGCTGTTTTTT.

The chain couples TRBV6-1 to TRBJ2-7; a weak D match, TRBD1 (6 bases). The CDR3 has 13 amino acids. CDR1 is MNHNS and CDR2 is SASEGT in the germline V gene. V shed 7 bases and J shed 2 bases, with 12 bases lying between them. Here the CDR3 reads CASKRDKTYEQYF. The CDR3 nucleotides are TGTGCCAGCAAACGGGACAAAACCTACGAGCAGTACTTC.

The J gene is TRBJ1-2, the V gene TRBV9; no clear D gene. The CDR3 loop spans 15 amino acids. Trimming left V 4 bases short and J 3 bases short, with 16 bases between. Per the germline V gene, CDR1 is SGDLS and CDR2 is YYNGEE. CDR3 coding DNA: TGTGCCAGCAGCCGTTCCGGAGGGTTTGACTATGGCTACACCTTC. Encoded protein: CASSRSGGFDYGYTF.

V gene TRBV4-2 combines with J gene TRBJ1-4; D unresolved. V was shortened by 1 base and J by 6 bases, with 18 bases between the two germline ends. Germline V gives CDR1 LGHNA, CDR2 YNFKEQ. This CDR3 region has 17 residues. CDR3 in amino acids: CASSQGLNGEGDEKLFF. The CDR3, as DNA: TGTGCCAGCAGCCAAGGATTAAATGGGGAAGGCGATGAAAAACTGTTTTTT.

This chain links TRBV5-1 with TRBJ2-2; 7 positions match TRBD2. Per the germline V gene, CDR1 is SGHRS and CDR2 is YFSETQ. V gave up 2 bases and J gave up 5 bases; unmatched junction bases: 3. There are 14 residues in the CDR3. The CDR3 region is CASSLSGETGELFF. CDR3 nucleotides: TGCGCCAGCAGCTTAAGCGGGGAAACCGGGGAGCTGTTTTTT. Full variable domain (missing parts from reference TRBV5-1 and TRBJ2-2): KAGVTQTPRYLIKTRGQQVTLSCSPISGHRSVSWYQQTPGQGLQFLFEYFSETQRNKGNFPGRFSGRQFSNSRSEMNVSTLELGDSALYLCASSLSGETGELFFGEGSRLTVL.

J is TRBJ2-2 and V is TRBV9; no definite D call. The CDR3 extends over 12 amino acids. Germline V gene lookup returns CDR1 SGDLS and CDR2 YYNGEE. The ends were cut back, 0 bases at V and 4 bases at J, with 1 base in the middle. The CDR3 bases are TGTGCCAGCAGCGTAGCCACCGGGGAGCTGTTTTTT. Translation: CASSVATGELFF. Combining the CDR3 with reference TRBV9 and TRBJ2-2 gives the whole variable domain DSGVTQTPKHLITATGQRVTLRCSPRSGDLSVYWYQQSLDQGLQFLIQYYNGEERAKGNILERFSAQQFPDLHSELNLSSLELGDSALYFCASSVATGELFFGEGSRLTVL.

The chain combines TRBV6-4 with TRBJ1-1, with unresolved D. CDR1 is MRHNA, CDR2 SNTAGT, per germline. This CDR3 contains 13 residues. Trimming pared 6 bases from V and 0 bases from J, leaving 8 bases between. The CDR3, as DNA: TGTGCCAGCAGAGACACTCTGAACACTGAAGCTTTCTTT. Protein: CASRDTLNTEAFF.

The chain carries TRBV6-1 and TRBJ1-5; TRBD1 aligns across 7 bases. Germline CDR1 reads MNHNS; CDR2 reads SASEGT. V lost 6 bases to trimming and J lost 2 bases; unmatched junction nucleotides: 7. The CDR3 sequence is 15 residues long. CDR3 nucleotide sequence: TGTGCCAGCAGCTCCGTAGGGACAGGCAATCAGCCCCAGCATTTT. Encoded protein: CASSSVGTGNQPQHF.

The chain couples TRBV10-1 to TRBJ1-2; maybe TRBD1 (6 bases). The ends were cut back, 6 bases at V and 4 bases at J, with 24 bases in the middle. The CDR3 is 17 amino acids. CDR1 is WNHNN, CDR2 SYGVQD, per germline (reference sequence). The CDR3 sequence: CASREDSGLTSRYGYTF. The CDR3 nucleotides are TGCGCCAGCAGGGAGGACAGCGGTCTTACGTCCCGCTATGGCTACACCTTC.